These T cell receptor beta chains were read from a single sample in a study of blood T cell repertoires in COVID-19. Assay used: immunoSEQ multiplex PCR; TCRdb lists only in-frame clones, some missing. The table lists about 42,000 clones, about 90% of them singletons. The sequenced sample was peripheral blood. The receptors derive from a man aged 45 to 65 with active COVID-19. The conserved cysteine and the conserved F or W are not part of the CDR3 here. Each record gives: V gene, CDR3 protein.

V: TRBV5-6; CDR3: ASSRGTGGGDTQY
V: TRBV27; CDR3: ASSSTGGRDIQY
V: TRBV24-1; CDR3: ATSPRSNQPQH
V: TRBV5-1; CDR3: ASSLGQGRNEKLF
V: TRBV28; CDR3: ASRADRGGTEAF
V: TRBV18; CDR3: ASSPEVSIEDTQY
V: TRBV11-2; CDR3: ASSSLYEQF
V: TRBV5-5; CDR3: ASSPPMGGRREKLF
V: TRBV5-1; CDR3: ASSPGTSSYNEQF
V: TRBV4-1; CDR3: ASREDGLAKNIQY
V: TRBV3-1/TRBV3-2; CDR3: ASSQTGAEAF
V: TRBV6-5; CDR3: ASKREGPIYEQY
V: TRBV5-1; CDR3: ASSLAAGIGYNEQF
V: TRBV19; CDR3: ASSISADNEQF
V: TRBV4-2; CDR3: ASSQNTGNSGNTIY
V: TRBV15; CDR3: ATSSQKLAGVHEQY
V: TRBV10-3; CDR3: AMGRGGNTIY